The rows below give T cell receptor beta chains drawn from one sample of a study of cytomegalovirus exposure and HLA in healthy donors. Measured with immunoSEQ multiplex PCR; TCRdb has only the in-frame clones, and not every one. The sample contains 200,000 or so clones, just under 70% of which appear only once. The specimen was PBMCs. All receptors come from a man aged 40-49 years in good health and CMV-seropositive. The CDR3 runs from the conserved cysteine through the conserved F or W. Fields, in order: J gene, clone size, CDR3 length, D gene, V gene, CDR3 DNA, CDR3 protein. The D gene is left open where the match is weak. A row's size may be missing; if present it is once, few, many or a size class.

TRBJ1-4,many,15,TRBD1,TRBV5-1,TGCGCCAGCAGCTTGAGGGGACAGGGGACTGAAAAACTGTTTTTT,CASSLRGQGTEKLFF
TRBJ2-3,once,15,-,TRBV5-1,TGCGCCAGCACCTTCGACGGAGAGCCCACAGATACGCAGTATTTT,CASTFDGEPTDTQYF
TRBJ1-1,-,13,-,TRBV11-2,TGTGCCAGCAGGCGTCCAGGTGGCACTGAAGCTTTCTTT,CASRRPGGTEAFF
TRBJ2-1,-,18,TRBD2,TRBV12-5,TGTGCTAGTGGTTCACAAGTGGGTAGCGGGGGCTCCTACAATGAGCAGTTCTTC,CASGSQVGSGGSYNEQFF
TRBJ2-7,-,16,-,TRBV4-1,TGCGCCAGCAGCCAAGATGGGGCAGATTATTCCTACGAGCAGTACTTC,CASSQDGADYSYEQYF
TRBJ1-1,-,17,-,TRBV27,TGTGCCAGCAGCTTTGTATTGACAGACTCTGAGCCCACTGAAGCTTTCTTT,CASSFVLTDSEPTEAFF
TRBJ1-1,few,14,-,TRBV5-6,TGTGCCAGCAGCGTTGGACAGCCGGTACGTTCCGCTTTCTTT,CASSVGQPVRSAFF
TRBJ1-2,once,13,-,TRBV27,TGTGCCAGCAGCCCTTTTTCGGGTTATGGCTACACCTTC,CASSPFSGYGYTF
TRBJ2-3,-,15,-,TRBV18,TGTGCCAGCTCACAAGTTGCAGGGAGCACAGATACGCAGTATTTT,CASSQVAGSTDTQYF
TRBJ1-2,once,16,TRBD1,TRBV27,TGTGCCAGCAGCCCACAGGGGGCAAGACAATTTAATGGCTACACCTTC,CASSPQGARQFNGYTF
TRBJ2-2,-,17,TRBD2,TRBV7-8,TGTGCCAGCAGCTTAAGTGGGCTAGCGGGGCCCACCGGGGAGCTGTTTTTT,CASSLSGLAGPTGELFF
TRBJ2-1,-,14,-,TRBV6-5,TGTGCCAGCGGGCCAGCCGGCTTCTACAATGAGCAGTTCTTC,CASGPAGFYNEQFF
TRBJ2-1,few,14,TRBD1,TRBV6-4,TGTGCCAGCACCACGACAGGGTCCTACAATGAGCAGTTCTTC,CASTTTGSYNEQFF
TRBJ2-7,-,13,TRBD1,TRBV7-8,TGTGCCAGCAGAGCCGGGACAGGGAACGAGCAGTACTTC,CASRAGTGNEQYF
TRBJ2-7,-,14,-,TRBV27,TGTGCCAGCAGTTTCCTGGGGAGCGCCTACGAGCAGTACTTC,CASSFLGSAYEQYF
TRBJ2-3,-,12,-,TRBV10-2,TGCGCCAGCAGTCGGGACTCCCGTACGCAGTATTTT,CASSRDSRTQYF